This TCR beta chain was found in a study of early T cells in non-severe SARS-CoV-2 infection. About the research overall: RNA in bulk from unsorted whole blood was sequenced, and chains were unpaired. Study-level findings and limits: Private and CD4 specificities were missed by VDJdb matching, which favored anti-spike CD8 responses.

A few counts support this clonotype. Its antigen is as yet unknown. The library protocol tagged individual cDNA molecules with unique molecular identifiers. One entry per CDR3 protein, called by TCRdb with MiXCR from the 5' RACE reads. The table lists approximately 65,000 distinct CDR3 sequences, 12% to 15% of them singletons, with more than 12% in the top ten. From germline, CDR1 is SGHRS and CDR2 YFSETQ. The CDR3 length is 16 residues. The V and J ends lost 4 bases and 0 bases respectively, with 17 bases between them. Material for sequencing was whole blood. The clonotype was recovered from an adult who was a healthcare worker with PCR-confirmed SARS-CoV-2 infection or an uninfected control (not recorded which). This chain links TRBV5-1 with TRBJ2-7; D ambiguous. CDR3 in amino acids: CASSPASSSRSYEQYF. CDR3 sequence (DNA): TGCGCCAGCAGCCCCGCAAGTTCCTCCCGCTCCTACGAGCAGTACTTC.